This TCR beta chain was obtained from a study of cytomegalovirus exposure and HLA in healthy donors. Study-wide context: Sequencing of some 190 million T cells in an earlier analysis found 120 million or so unique TCR beta sequences. Study findings and constraints: A later analysis revealed that TCR association rates differed between HLA loci, peaking at DRB1 and bottoming out at HLA-C.

The PCR contained 60 Vbeta and 13 Jbeta primers. Sequencing was performed with immunoSEQ multiplex PCR; in TCRdb, only in-frame clones are kept and a portion is missing. This sample has more than 200,000 clones; approximately 83% occur once, and the top ten carry just over 1.4%. As for this clone: What it binds is not known.

Unmatched junction bases numbered 10, after V lost 7 bases and J lost 6 bases. Germline V CDR1 and CDR2: WNHNN, SYGVQD (reference sequence). The CDR3 is 14 amino acids. The clonotype comes from a girl between 10 and 17 years old in good health and CMV-seronegative. The rearrangement links TRBV10-1 to TRBJ2-3; 7 positions agree with TRBD1. Sequenced material: PBMCs. In DNA form, the CDR3 reads TGCGCCAGCAACGAAGGGGGCGATTCGGATACGCAGTATTTT. It translates to CASNEGGDSDTQYF.